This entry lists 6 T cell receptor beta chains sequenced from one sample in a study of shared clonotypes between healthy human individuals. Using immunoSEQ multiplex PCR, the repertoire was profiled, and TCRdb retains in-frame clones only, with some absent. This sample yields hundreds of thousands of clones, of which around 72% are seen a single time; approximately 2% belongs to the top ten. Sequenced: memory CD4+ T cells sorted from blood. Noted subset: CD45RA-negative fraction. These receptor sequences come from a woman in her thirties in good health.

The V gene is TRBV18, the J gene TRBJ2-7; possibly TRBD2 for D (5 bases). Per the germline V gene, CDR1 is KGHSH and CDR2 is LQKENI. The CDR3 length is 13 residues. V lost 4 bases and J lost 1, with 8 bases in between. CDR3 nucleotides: TGTGCCAGCTCACTGACGGGGTCCTACGAGCAGTACTTC. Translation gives CASSLTGSYEQYF.

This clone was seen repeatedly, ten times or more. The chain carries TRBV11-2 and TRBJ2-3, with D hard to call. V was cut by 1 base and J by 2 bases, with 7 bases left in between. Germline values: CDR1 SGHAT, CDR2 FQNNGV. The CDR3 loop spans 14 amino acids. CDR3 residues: CASSLAPYTDTQYF. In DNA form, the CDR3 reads TGTGCCAGCAGCTTAGCTCCGTACACAGATACGCAGTATTTT.

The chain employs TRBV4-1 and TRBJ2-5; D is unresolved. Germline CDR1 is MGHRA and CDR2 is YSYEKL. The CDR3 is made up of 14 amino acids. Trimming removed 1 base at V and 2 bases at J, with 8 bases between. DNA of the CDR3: TGCGCCAGCAGCCAAGGTTCTCTACAAGAGACCCAGTACTTC. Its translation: CASSQGSLQETQYF.

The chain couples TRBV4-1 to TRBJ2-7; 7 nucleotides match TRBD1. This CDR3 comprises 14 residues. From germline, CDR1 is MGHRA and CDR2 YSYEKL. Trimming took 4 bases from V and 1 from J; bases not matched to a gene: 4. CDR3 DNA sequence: TGCGCCAGCAGCCCGGGACAGCTATCCTACGAGCAGTACTTC. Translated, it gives CASSPGQLSYEQYF.

DNA of the CDR3: TGTGCCAGCAGCTTAATCGGGGGAACTAATGAAAAACTGTTTTTT. This codes for CASSLIGGTNEKLFF. The chain has TRBV7-6 and TRBJ1-4; tentative D call: TRBD1 (5 bases). Trimming removed 2 bases at V and 1 base at J, with 8 bases between. Looked up from germline, CDR1 is SGHVS and CDR2 is FNYEAQ. The CDR3 extends over 15 amino acids.

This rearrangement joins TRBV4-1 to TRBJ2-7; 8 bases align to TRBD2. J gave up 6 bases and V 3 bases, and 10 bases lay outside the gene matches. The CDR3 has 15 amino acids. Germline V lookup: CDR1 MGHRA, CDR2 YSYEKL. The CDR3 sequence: CASSHPGAGVREQYF. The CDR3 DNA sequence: TGCGCCAGCAGCCACCCCGGAGCGGGAGTACGCGAGCAGTACTTC.